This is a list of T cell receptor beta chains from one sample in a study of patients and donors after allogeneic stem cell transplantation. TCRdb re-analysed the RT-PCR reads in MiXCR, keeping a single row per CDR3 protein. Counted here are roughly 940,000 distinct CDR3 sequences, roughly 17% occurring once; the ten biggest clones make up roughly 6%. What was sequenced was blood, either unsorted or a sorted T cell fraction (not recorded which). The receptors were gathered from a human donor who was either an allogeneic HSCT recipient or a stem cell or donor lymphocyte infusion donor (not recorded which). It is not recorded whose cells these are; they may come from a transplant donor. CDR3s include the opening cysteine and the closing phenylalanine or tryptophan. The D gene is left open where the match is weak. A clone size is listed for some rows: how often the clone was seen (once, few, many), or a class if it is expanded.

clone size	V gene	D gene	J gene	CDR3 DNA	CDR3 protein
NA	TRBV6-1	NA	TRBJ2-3	TGTGCCAGCAGGGGCCTCTTTAAGAACACAGATACGCAGTATTTT	CASRGLFKNTDTQYF
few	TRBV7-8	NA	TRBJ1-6	TGTGCCAGCAGCCGACAGTTGGATTCACCCCTCCACTTT	CASSRQLDSPLHF
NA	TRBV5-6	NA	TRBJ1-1	TGTGCCAGCAGCCCAGAGACGGGAGAAACTGAAGCTTTCTTT	CASSPETGETEAFF
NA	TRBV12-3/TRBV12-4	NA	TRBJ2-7	TGTGCCAGCAGTTTACATCTAGGTATCTACGAGCAGTACTTC	CASSLHLGIYEQYF
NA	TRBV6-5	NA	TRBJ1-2	TGTGCCAGCAGTTACTCAACGGGGGGCCATGGCTACACCTTC	CASSYSTGGHGYTF
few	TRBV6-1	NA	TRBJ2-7	TGTGCCAGCAGTGTTCGGGGGGCAATTGGGGACGAGCAGTACTTC	CASSVRGAIGDEQYF
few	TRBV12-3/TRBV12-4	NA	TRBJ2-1	TGTGCCAGCAGTTTAGTGGTGGGCGGGATGGGGGGCTCCTACAATGAGCAGTTCTTC	CASSLVVGGMGGSYNEQFF
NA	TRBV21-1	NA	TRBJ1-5	TGTGCCAGCAGCCGCCAAGAACTAGATAAGCCCCAGCATTTT	CASSRQELDKPQHF
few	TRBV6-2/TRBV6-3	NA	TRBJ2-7	TGTGCCAGCAGTTACTTCCCAGGGTCCTACGAGCAGTACTTC	CASSYFPGSYEQYF
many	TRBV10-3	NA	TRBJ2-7	TGTGCCATCAGTGAGGGCCGGAGCCAATCCTACGAGCAGTACTTC	CAISEGRSQSYEQYF
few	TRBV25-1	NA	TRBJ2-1	TGTGCCAGCAGTGAGTACAGCAATGAGCAGTTCTTC	CASSEYSNEQFF
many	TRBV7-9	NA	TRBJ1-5	TGTGCCAGCAGCTTACAGGGTACCAATCAGCCCCAGCATTTT	CASSLQGTNQPQHF
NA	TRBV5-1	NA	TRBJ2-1	TGCGCCAGCAGCGTCGCCTCTCCGGGACTCAGCGTTGGTGAGCAGTTCTTC	CASSVASPGLSVGEQFF
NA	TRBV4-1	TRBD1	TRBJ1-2	TGCGCCAGCAGCCAAGGGCAGGGGGGAATCTATGGCTACACCTTC	CASSQGQGGIYGYTF
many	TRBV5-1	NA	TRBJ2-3	TGCGCCAGCAGCTTGAATGCTGGCGGTAGCACAGATACGCAGTATTTT	CASSLNAGGSTDTQYF
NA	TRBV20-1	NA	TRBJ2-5	TGCAGTGCTAGAGATTTTCGTTGGGTGGAGACCCAGTACTTC	CSARDFRWVETQYF
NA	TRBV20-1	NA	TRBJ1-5	TGCAGTGCTGTTGACAACAAAAATCAGCCCCAGCATTTT	CSAVDNKNQPQHF
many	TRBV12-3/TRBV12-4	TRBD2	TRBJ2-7	TGTGCCAGCAGGGGAGGGAGGGCACCAATCTACGAGCAGTACTTC	CASRGGRAPIYEQYF
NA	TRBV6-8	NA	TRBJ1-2	TGTGCCAGCATGGAGTGTTTTTCGGGCTACACCTTC	CASMECFSGYTF
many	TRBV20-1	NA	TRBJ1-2	TGCAGTGCTAGAGCAGTTTTCGAGAGCAACTATGGCTACACCTTC	CSARAVFESNYGYTF
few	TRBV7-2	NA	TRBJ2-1	TGTGCCAGCAGAACGAGGGGGGGCGATGAGCAGTTCTTC	CASRTRGGDEQFF
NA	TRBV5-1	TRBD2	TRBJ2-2	TGCGCCAGCAGCTTGGTACCCCCTAGCGGAGCGAACACCGGGGAGCTGTTTTTT	CASSLVPPSGANTGELFF
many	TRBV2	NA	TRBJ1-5	TGTGCCAGCAGTGAGCAGGGGAATCAGCCCCAGCATTTT	CASSEQGNQPQHF
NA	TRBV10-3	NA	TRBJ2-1	TGTGCCATCGCCGTTTCCGGATCTAGCGCAAGCTCCTACAATGAGCAGTTCTTC	CAIAVSGSSASSYNEQFF
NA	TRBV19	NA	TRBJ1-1	TGTGCCAGTAGTAAGCCACGGATTGAAGCTTTCTTT	CASSKPRIEAFF
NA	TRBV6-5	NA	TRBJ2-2	TGTGCCAGCAGTTACCCAGCGGCGAACACCGGGGAGCTGTTTTTT	CASSYPAANTGELFF
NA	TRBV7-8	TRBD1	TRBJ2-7	TGTGCCAGCAGCTCAGGACAGGTCCGTTACGAGCAGTACTTC	CASSSGQVRYEQYF
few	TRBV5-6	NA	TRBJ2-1	TGTGCCAGCAGCTTGATAGGGGTTCATGAGCAGTTCTTC	CASSLIGVHEQFF
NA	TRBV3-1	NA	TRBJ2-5	TGTGCCAGCAGCCAAGATCCCCGGAAAGAGACCCAGTACTTC	CASSQDPRKETQYF
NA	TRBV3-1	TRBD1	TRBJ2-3	TGTGCCAGCAGCTATTTGGGACAGGGCACAGATACGCAGTATTTT	CASSYLGQGTDTQYF
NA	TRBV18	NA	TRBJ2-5	TGTGCCAGCCGCTTAGATAACGACCAAGAGACCCAGTACTTC	CASRLDNDQETQYF
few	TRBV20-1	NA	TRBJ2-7	TGCAGTGCCCAGGGTAACTACGAGCAGTACTTC	CSAQGNYEQYF
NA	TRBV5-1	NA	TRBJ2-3	TGCGCCAGCAGCCTCACAGGGATAGGGGCAGATACGCAGTATTTT	CASSLTGIGADTQYF
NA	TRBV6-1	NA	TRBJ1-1	TGTGCCAGCAGACAACGACAGCCGGACACTGAAGCTTTCTTT	CASRQRQPDTEAFF
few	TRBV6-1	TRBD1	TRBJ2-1	TGTGCCATCTTGGACAGGATCACCTACAATGAGCAGTTCTTC	CAILDRITYNEQFF
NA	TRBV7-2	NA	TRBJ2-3	TGTGCCAGCAGCTTAGACCCAGGAAAGGCAGATACGCAGTATTTT	CASSLDPGKADTQYF
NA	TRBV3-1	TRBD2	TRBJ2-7	TGTGCCAGCAGCCAAGGAGGACTAGCCTACGAGCAGTACTTC	CASSQGGLAYEQYF
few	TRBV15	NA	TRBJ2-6	TGTGCCACCAGCAGTCTTTCGGGACTGAGCTCTGGGGCCAACGTCCTGACTTTC	CATSSLSGLSSGANVLTF
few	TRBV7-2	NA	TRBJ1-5	TGTGCCAGCAGCCGGGGACGTGGCAATCAGCCCCAGCATTTT	CASSRGRGNQPQHF
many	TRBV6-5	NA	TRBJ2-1	TGTGCCAGCAGTTACAGAGCCGGGAATGAGCAGTTCTTC	CASSYRAGNEQFF
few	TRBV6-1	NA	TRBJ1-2	TGTGCCAGCAGTGTCCTCACGCGGGGAGGGGATGGCTACACCTTC	CASSVLTRGGDGYTF
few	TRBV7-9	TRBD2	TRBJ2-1	TGTGCCAGCAGCTTCGTTCTAGCGGATAACAATGAGCAGTTCTTC	CASSFVLADNNEQFF
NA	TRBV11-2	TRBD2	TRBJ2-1	TGTGCCAGCAGCTTAGATCTGACTAGCGGGAGGAGCTCCTACAATGAGCAGTTCTTC	CASSLDLTSGRSSYNEQFF
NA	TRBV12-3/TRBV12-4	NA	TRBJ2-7	TGTGCCAGTGGGAAAAGGCGGGCCCCCTACGAGCAGTACTTC	CASGKRRAPYEQYF
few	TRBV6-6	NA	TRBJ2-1	TGTGCCAGCGTGATTAGCGGATACAATGAGCAGTTCTTC	CASVISGYNEQFF
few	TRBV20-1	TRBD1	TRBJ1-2	TGCAGTGCTAGAGATCGGGACAGGGGGTTTTATGACTATGGCTACACCTTC	CSARDRDRGFYDYGYTF
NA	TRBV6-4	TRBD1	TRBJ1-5	TGTGCCAGCAGTGCCGACAGGGGGGTTGGGGTAAGCAATCAGCCCCAGCATTTT	CASSADRGVGVSNQPQHF
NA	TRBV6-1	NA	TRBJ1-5	TGTGCCAGCAGTGAAGCGGGAGGTTCCCAGCATTTT	CASSEAGGSQHF
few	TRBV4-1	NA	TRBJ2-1	TGCGCCAGCAGCCAACTTCGGGCTCTGAGCTCCTACAATGAGCAGTTCTTC	CASSQLRALSSYNEQFF
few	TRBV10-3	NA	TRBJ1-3	TGTGCCATCAGTGAGTCGATTGTCTCTGGAAACACCATATATTTT	CAISESIVSGNTIYF
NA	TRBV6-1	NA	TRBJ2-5	TGTGCCAGCAGTGGAGGCAGGGTTTCGCGTGGGACCCAGTACTTC	CASSGGRVSRGTQYF
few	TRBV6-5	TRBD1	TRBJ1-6	TGTGCCAGCAGTTACTCCCGGACAGGGGGAGGATCACCCCTCCACTTT	CASSYSRTGGGSPLHF
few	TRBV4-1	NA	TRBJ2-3	TGCGCCAGCAGCCAAGTCCCAGGGGGCACAGATACGCAGTATTTT	CASSQVPGGTDTQYF
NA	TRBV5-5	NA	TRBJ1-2	TGTGCCAGCAGCTTGGGGGCCGGGAGCACTGCCTATGGCTACACCTTC	CASSLGAGSTAYGYTF
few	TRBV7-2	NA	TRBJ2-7	TGTGCCAGCAGCTTAGCACTAACCGAGAAGTACTTC	CASSLALTEKYF
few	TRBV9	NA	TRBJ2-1	TGTGCCAGCAGCGTAGTGTCCGGGGGCGGAAGGAATGAGCAGTTCTTC	CASSVVSGGGRNEQFF
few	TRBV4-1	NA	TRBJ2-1	TGCGCCAGCAGCCATAATGGTGGGGGCAATGAGCAGTTCTTC	CASSHNGGGNEQFF